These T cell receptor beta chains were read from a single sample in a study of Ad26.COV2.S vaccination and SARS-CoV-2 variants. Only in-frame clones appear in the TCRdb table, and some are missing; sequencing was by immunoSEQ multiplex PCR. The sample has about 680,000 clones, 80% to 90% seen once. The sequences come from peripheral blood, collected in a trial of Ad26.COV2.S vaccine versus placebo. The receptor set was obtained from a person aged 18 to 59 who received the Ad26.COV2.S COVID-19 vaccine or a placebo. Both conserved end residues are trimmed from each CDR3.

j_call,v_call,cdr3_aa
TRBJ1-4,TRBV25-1,ASSDETGALGEKLF
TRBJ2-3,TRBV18,ASSREGQGRDTQY
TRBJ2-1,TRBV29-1,SVVRSYNEQF
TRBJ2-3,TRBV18,ASSPWDSQDTQY
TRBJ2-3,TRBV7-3,ASSTSGGAGDTQY
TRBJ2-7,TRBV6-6,ASSYRGLEQY
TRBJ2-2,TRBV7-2,ASSLPGQGAGELF
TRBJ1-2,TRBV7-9,ASSLVSSGFNYGYT
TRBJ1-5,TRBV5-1,ASSLGTGVAQPQH
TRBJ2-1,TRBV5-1,ASSLGGLDNEQF
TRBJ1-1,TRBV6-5,ASIRNRGGNTEAF
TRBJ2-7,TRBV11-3,ASSPRQSYEQY
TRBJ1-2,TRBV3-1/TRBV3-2,ASSQDLGTQERGYT
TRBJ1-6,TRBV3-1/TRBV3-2,ASSQEWGGGRSPLH
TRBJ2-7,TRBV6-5,ASRTGTLTYEQY
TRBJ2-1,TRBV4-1,ASSRQRTGGNEQF
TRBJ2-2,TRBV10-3,AISESTGLAGALNTGELF
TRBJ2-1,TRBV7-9,ASSFIGQEQF
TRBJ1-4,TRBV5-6,ASSLEQGGGQF
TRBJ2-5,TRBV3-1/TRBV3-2,ASSLNPRPQY
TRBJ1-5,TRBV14,ASSLGLYQPQH
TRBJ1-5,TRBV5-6,ASSSRDSGPQPQH
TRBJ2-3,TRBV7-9,ASSFLTGYDTQY
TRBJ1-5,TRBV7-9,ASSRGNQPQH
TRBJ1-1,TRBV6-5,ASSRTGGENTEAF
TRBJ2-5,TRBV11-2,ASSFSGGVYQETQY
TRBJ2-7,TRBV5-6,ASRQQGPSGGEQY
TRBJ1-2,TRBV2,ASSEEGHSYGYT
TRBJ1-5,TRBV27,ASSLSGVGQPQH
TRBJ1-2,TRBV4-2,ASSQEGDSTYYGYT
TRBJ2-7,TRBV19,ASSSQQGSHEQY
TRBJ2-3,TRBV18,ASSPRQEDTQY
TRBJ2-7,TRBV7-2,ASSYQQGATYEQY
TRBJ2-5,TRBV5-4,ATRPTGGTQY
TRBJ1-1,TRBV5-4,ASSLGQGRAEAF
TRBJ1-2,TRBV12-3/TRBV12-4,ASSLGQLYGYT
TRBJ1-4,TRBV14,ASSQNRVPNEKLF
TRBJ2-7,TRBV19,ATSGTLSYEQY
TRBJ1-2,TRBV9,ASSPTLPPPPGGYT
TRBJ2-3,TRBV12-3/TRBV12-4,ASRVTDTQY
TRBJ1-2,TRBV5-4,ASSLASGGPGGYT
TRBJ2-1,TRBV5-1,ASSLATSGRPNEQF
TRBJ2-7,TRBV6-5,ATVRALPYEQY
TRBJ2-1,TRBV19,ASSISDNNEQF
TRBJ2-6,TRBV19,ATTLSGANVLT
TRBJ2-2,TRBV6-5,ASSYPGTGGTGELF
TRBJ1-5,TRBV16,ASSRDSYGTYSNQPQH
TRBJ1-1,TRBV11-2,ASSLNRESEAF
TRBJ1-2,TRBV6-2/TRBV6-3,ASSTRDSYGYT
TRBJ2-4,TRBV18,ASSPLGTSGGHIQY
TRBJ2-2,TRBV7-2,ASSLNSVGELF
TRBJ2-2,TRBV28,ASSLGGIGTGELF
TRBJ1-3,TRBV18,ASSQGNSGNTIY
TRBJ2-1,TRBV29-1,SVGGLANYNEQF
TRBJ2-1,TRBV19,ASSGGHEQF